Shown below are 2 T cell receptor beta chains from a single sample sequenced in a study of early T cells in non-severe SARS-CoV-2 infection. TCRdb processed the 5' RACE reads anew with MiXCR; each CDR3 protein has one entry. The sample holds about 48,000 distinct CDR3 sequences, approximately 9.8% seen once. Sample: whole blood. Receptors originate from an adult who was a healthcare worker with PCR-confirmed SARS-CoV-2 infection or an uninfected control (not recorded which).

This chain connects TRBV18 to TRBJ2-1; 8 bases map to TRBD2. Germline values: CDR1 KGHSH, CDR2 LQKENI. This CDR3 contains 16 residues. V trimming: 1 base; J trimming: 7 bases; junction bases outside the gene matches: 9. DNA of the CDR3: TGTGCCAGCTCACCACTCCGAAGCGGGAGAAAGAATGAGCAGTTCTTC. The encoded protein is CASSPLRSGRKNEQFF.

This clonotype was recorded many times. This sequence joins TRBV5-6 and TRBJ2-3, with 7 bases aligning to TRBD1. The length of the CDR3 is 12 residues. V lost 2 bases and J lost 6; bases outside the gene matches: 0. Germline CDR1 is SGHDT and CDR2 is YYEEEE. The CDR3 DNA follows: TGTGCCAGCAGCTTACAGGGGGATACGCAGTATTTT. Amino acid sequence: CASSLQGDTQYF. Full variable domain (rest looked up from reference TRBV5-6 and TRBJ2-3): DAGVTQSPTHLIKTRGQQVTLRCSPKSGHDTVSWYQQALGQGPQFIFQYYEEEERQRGNFPDRFSGHQFPNYSSELNVNALLLGDSALYLCASSLQGDTQYFGPGTRLTVL.